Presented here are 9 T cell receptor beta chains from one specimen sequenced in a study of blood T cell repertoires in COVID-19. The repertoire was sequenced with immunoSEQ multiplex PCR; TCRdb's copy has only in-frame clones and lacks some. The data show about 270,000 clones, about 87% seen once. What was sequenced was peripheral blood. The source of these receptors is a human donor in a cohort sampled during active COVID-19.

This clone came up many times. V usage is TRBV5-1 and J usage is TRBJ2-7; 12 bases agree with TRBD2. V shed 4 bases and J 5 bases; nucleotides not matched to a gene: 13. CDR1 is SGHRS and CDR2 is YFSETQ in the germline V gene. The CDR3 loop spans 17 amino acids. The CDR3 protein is CASSNSSSGRARNEQYF. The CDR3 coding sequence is TGCGCCAGCAGCAACTCCTCTAGCGGGAGGGCCCGTAACGAGCAGTACTTC.

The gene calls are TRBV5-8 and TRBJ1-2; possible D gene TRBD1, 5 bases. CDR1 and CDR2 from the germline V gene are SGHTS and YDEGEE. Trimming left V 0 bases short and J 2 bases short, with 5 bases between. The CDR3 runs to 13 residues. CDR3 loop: CASSLGQNYGYTF. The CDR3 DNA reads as TGTGCCAGCAGCTTGGGACAGAACTATGGCTACACCTTC.

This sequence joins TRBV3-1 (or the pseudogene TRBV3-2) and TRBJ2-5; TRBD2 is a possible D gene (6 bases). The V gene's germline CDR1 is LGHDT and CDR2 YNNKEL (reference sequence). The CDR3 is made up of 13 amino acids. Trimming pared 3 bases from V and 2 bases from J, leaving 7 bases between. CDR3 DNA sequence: TGTGCCAGCAGCCAGGGGGGTCAAGAGACCCAGTACTTC. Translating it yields CASSQGGQETQYF.

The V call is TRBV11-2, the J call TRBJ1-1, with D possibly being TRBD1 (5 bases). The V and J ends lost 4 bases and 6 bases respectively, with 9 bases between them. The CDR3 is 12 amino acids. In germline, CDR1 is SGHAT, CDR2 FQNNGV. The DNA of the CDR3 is TGTGCCAGCAGCTGGCAGGGCTCTGAAGCTTTCTTT. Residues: CASSWQGSEAFF.

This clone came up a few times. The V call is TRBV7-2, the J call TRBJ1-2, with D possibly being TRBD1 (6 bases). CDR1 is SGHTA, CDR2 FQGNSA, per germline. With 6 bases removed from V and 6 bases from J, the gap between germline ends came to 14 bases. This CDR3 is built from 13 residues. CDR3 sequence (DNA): TGTGCCAGCAGGATAGGGGGATCTAATGGCTACACCTTC. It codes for CASRIGGSNGYTF.

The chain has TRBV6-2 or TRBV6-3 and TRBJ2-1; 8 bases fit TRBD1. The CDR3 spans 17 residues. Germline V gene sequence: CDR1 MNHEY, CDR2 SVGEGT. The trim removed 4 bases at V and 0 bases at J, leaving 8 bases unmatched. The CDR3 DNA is TGTGCCAGCAGTTTACGGGCCAGGGGGCTCTCCTACAATGAGCAGTTCTTC. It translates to CASSLRARGLSYNEQFF.

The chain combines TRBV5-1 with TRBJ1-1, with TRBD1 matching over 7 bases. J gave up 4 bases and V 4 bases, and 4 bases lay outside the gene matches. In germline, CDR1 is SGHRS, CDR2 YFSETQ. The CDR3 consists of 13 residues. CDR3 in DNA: TGCGCCAGCAGCCTACACAGGGGCACTGAAGCTTTCTTT. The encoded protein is CASSLHRGTEAFF.

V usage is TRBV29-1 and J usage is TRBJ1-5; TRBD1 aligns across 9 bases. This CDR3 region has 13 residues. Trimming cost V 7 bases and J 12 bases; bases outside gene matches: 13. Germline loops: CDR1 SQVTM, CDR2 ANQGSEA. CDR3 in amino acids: CSALEGQGTNQHF. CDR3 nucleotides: TGCAGCGCCCTCGAGGGACAGGGAACAAACCAGCATTTT.

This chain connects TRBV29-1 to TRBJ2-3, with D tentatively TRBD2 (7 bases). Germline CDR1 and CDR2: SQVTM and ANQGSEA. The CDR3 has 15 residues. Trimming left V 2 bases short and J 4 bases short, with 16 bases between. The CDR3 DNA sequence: TGCAGCGTTGAAAATCGGGGGGCGAGGCCAGATACGCAGTATTTT. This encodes CSVENRGARPDTQYF.